This T cell receptor beta chain was retrieved from a study of T-cell reconstitution after alpha-beta-depleted transplantation in children. This clonotype has more than one count but fewer than ten. Its antigen is still unknown. Unique molecular identifiers featured in how the TCRbeta library was prepared. One entry per CDR3 protein, called by TCRdb with MiXCR from the PCR reads. Among more than 200,000 distinct CDR3 sequences listed, roughly 18% were seen once. Trimming removed 1 base at V and 6 bases at J, with 20 bases between. Germline CDR1 is MNHEY and CDR2 is SMNVEV (reference sequence). The CDR3 covers 17 residues. Study-level results: Some patients' high day-60 TCRbeta diversity was traced to surviving recipient T cells and thymic progenitors. Several hundred expanded graft clones reportedly supplied alpha-beta T cells about two months after transplant. T-cell counts and diversity were attributed mostly to newly produced T cells one year after transplant.

The receptor was isolated from a male patient between 2 and 9 years old who had a stem cell transplant for acute lymphoblastic leukemia, so the T cells may come from the graft donor. This chain uses TRBV27 with TRBJ2-3; D may be TRBD1 (6 bases). The sample here was PBMCs, mostly from graft donor cells, taken 360 days after TCRalphabeta/CD19-depleted stem cell transplant. As DNA, the CDR3 is TGTGCCAGCAGTTTATTGAGTGGGGGCCAGGCAAGGGATACGCAGTATTTT. Its translation: CASSLLSGGQARDTQYF.